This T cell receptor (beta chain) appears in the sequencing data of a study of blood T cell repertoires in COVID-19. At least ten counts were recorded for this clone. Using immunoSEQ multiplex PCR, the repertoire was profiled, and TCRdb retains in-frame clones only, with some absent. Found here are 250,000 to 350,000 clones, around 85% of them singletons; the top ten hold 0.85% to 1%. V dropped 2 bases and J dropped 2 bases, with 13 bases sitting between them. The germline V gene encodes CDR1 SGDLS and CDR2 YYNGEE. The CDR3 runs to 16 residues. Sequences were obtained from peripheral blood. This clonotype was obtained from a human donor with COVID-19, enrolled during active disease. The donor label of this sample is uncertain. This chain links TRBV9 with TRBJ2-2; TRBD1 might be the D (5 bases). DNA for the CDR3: TGTGCCAGCAGCGTTCTGTCAGGGCCCAACACCGGGGAGCTGTTTTTT. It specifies CASSVLSGPNTGELFF. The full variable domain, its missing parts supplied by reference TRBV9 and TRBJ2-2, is DSGVTQTPKHLITATGQRVTLRCSPRSGDLSVYWYQQSLDQGLQFLIQYYNGEERAKGNILERFSAQQFPDLHSELNLSSLELGDSALYFCASSVLSGPNTGELFFGEGSRLTVL.